This entry describes one T cell receptor beta chain. What it recognizes is unknown. The record originates from a study of OX40 agonist ivuxolimab in advanced cancers. Study-wide context: The drug used for patients, ivuxolimab, was an agonistic anti-OX40 (CD134) antibody. Study-wide results and caveats: Fewer expanded clones were found on average in CD4+ than in CD8+ T cells.

TCRdb's copy holds only in-frame clones and misses some; the assay was immunoSEQ multiplex PCR. The profile shows some 98,000 clones, 91% of them singletons. Germline V gene sequence: CDR1 SGDLS, CDR2 YYNGEE. This CDR3 has 14 amino acids. The ends lost 4 bases at V and 2 bases at J; junction bases unmatched: 4. This receptor was obtained from an adult with an advanced solid tumor such as melanoma, head and neck, liver or kidney cancer. The V and J genes are TRBV9 and TRBJ2-7; the match to TRBD1 covers 9 bases. Sequences were derived from CD4+ or CD8+ T cells sorted from blood, sampled in a trial of the OX40 agonist ivuxolimab. The chain's CDR3 is CASSRRDRAYEQYF. CDR3 DNA sequence: TGTGCCAGCAGCAGAAGGGACAGGGCCTACGAGCAGTACTTC.